One TCR beta chain is described in this entry. Repertoires were generated with immunoSEQ multiplex PCR, while TCRdb's copy carries only in-frame clones and drops some. The sample lists tens of thousands of clones; 70% to 85% were seen once. The germline gives CDR1 SGHAT, CDR2 FQNNGV. Losses at the gene ends were 4 bases for V and 8 bases for J; bases not matched to a gene: 1. The CDR3 has 14 amino acids. This specimen belongs to a study of T cells in narcolepsy. Looking at the study overall: Patients with NT1 or NT2 and healthy control donors were enrolled.

The sequencing input was memory (CD45RA-) CD4+ T cells from blood. The rearrangement links TRBV11-2 to TRBJ2-1, with 14 bases lining up with TRBD2. The TCR was taken from a human donor in good health. The CDR3 coding sequence is TGTGCCAGCAGCTCGGGACTAGCGGGAGATGAGCAGTTCTTC. Amino acids: CASSSGLAGDEQFF. Variable domain in full (rest from reference TRBV11-2 and TRBJ2-1): EAGVAQSPRYKIIEKRQSVAFWCNPISGHATLYWYQQILGQGPKLLIQFQNNGVVDDSQLPKDRFSAERLKGVDSTLKIQPAKLEDSAVYLCASSSGLAGDEQFFGPGTRLTVL.